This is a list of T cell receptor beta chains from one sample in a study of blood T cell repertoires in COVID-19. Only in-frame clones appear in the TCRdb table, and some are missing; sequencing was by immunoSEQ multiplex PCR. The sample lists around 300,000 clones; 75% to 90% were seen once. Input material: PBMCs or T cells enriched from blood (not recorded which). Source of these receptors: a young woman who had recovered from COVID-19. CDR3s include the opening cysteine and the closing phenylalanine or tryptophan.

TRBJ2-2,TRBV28,CASSSTGGTGELFF
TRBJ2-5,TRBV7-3,CASSPRDRSAGIKETQYF
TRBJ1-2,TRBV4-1,CASSLSLVNYGYTF
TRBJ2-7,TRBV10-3,CAITAGAPSYEQYF
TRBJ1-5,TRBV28,CASTEGTGGGQPQHF
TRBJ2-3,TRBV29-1,CSLGAGVTDTQYF
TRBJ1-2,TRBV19,CASSATGGPRVYTF
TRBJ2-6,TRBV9,CASSVRSGANVLTF
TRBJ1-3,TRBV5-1,CASSLNQGASGNTIYF
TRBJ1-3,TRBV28,CASSPYFNSGNTIYF
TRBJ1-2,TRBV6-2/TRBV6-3,CASSWGQSVNYGYTF
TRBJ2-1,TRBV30,CAWSGSWPGRFF
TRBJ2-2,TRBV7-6,CASSKYGTGRTGELFF
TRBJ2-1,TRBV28,CASSLYQNNEQFF
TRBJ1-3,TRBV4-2,CASQRGESSGNTIYF
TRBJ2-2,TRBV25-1,CASSDNPVNTGELFF
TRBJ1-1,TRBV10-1,CASSESPGTEAFF
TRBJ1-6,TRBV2,CASMADYNSPLHF